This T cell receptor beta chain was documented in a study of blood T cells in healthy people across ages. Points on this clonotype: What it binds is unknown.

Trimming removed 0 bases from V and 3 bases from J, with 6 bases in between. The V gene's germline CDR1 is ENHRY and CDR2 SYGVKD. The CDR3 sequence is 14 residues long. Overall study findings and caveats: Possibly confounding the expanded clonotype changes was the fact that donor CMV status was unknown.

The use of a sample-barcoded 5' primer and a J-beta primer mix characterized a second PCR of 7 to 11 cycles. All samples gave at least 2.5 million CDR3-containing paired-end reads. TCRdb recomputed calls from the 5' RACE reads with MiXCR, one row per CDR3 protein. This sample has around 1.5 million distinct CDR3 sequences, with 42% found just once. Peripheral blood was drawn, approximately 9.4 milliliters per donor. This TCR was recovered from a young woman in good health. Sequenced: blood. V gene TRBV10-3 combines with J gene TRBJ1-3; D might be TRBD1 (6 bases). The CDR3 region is CAISESDSGNTIYF. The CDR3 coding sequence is TGTGCCATCAGTGAGTCGGACAGTGGAAACACCATATATTTT.